Following are 18 T cell receptor beta chains from one sample sequenced in a study of cytomegalovirus exposure and HLA in healthy donors. Researchers ran the PCR with 60 Vbeta and 13 Jbeta primers. Clones were sequenced by immunoSEQ multiplex PCR, and TCRdb holds only the in-frame ones, with some missing. The data contain about 180,000 clones, roughly 80% of them singletons. Sequencing used PBMCs. These receptors came from a girl aged 5 to 17 in good health and CMV-seropositive.

There are a few counts of this clone. The chain is built from TRBV5-1 and TRBJ1-4, with D possibly matching TRBD1 (6 bases). CDR1 is SGHRS and CDR2 is YFSETQ in the germline V gene. Deletions cut 6 bases from V and 5 bases from J, with 14 bases between. The CDR3 totals 14 residues. CDR3 protein: CASTETGLNEKLFF. The CDR3 bases are TGCGCCAGCACCGAAACAGGGCTGAATGAAAAACTGTTTTTT.

This chain connects TRBV10-2 to TRBJ2-2, with D uncertain. Germline CDR1 is WSHSY and CDR2 is SAAADI. The CDR3 loop spans 13 amino acids. Trimming cost V 7 bases and J 5 bases, with 11 bases left between them. CDR3: CASNALLTGELFF. As DNA, the CDR3 is TGCGCCAGCAATGCGCTATTGACCGGGGAGCTGTTTTTT.

The chain joins TRBV9 to TRBJ1-1; D is undetermined. CDR3 length: 13 amino acids. Per germline, CDR1 SGDLS and CDR2 YYNGEE. Deletions cut 3 bases from V and 0 bases from J, with 6 bases between. The CDR3 loop reads CASSARMNTEAFF. The CDR3 DNA reads as TGTGCCAGCAGCGCCAGGATGAACACTGAAGCTTTCTTT. Using reference TRBV9 and TRBJ1-1 for the parts outside the CDR3, the full variable domain is DSGVTQTPKHLITATGQRVTLRCSPRSGDLSVYWYQQSLDQGLQFLIQYYNGEERAKGNILERFSAQQFPDLHSELNLSSLELGDSALYFCASSARMNTEAFFGQGTRLTVV.

The sample holds a few counts of this clone. This chain uses TRBV6-5 with TRBJ2-3, with 8 bases aligning to TRBD1. The CDR3 spans 15 residues. J was trimmed by 10 bases and V by 6 bases; bases with no gene match: 15. CDR1 is MNHEY and CDR2 is SVGAGI in the germline V gene. The chain's CDR3 is CASSIVGTGFASQYF. The CDR3 DNA is TGTGCCAGCAGCATCGTCGGGACAGGATTCGCATCGCAGTATTTT.

The genes are TRBV18 and TRBJ1-2; TRBD1 aligns across 7 bases. Germline loops: CDR1 KGHSH, CDR2 LQKENI. Trimming removed 3 bases from V and 4 bases from J; junction bases left unmatched: 5. This CDR3 has 14 amino acids. As DNA, the CDR3 is TGTGCCAGCTCACCTCCGACAGGGAGCTATGGCTACACCTTC. This codes for CASSPPTGSYGYTF.

This clone was picked up a small number of times. The rearrangement joins TRBV20-1 to TRBJ2-5; 11 bases are a match to TRBD1. Germline loops: CDR1 DFQATT, CDR2 SNEGSKA (reference sequence). The CDR3 sequence is 11 residues long. V lost 3 bases and J lost 13; bases outside the gene matches: 4. The CDR3 sequence is CSASPGQGAYF. Written as DNA, the CDR3 is TGCAGTGCTAGTCCCGGACAGGGGGCGTACTTC.

The rearrangement links TRBV27 to TRBJ2-2; 9 nucleotides agree with TRBD1. Germline values: CDR1 MNHEY, CDR2 SMNVEV (reference sequence). Germline trimming cut 2 bases from V and 3 bases from J; bases unmatched to any gene: 4. The CDR3 has 16 residues. CDR3 coding DNA: TGTGCCAGCAGTTTAATGGGACAGGGTTACACCGGGGAGCTGTTTTTT. Amino acids: CASSLMGQGYTGELFF.

The chain uses TRBV5-6 and TRBJ2-4; 9 bases agree with TRBD1. Germline CDR1 is SGHDT and CDR2 is YYEEEE. The CDR3 loop spans 14 amino acids. Germline trimming cut 2 bases from V and 5 bases from J; bases unmatched to any gene: 2. The CDR3 sequence: CASSFRTGENIQYF. CDR3 bases: TGTGCCAGCAGCTTCCGGACAGGGGAAAACATTCAGTACTTC.

The V and J genes are TRBV4-3 and TRBJ1-2; D is undetermined. Germline CDR1 is LGHNA and CDR2 is YSLEER. V dropped 0 bases and J dropped 7 bases, with 12 bases sitting between them. The CDR3 loop spans 14 amino acids. CDR3 loop: CASSQDTSRRGYTF. DNA of the CDR3: TGCGCCAGCAGCCAAGATACCTCCAGGCGTGGCTACACCTTC.

In its sample, this clone is medium-sized. This chain links TRBV27 with TRBJ1-2, with D unresolved. CDR1 and CDR2 (germline): MNHEY, SMNVEV (reference sequence). The ends were cut back, 6 bases at V and 3 bases at J, with 14 bases in the middle. There are 14 residues in the CDR3. CDR3 sequence (DNA): TGTGCCAGCAGCTTAGCGGGCGGACACTATGGCTACACCTTC. Amino acids: CASSLAGGHYGYTF.

CDR3 nucleotides: TGTGCCAGCAGAATGACAGGGATTCGGCAAGAGACCCAGTACTTC. It codes for CASRMTGIRQETQYF. The chain employs TRBV6-1 and TRBJ2-5; TRBD1 aligns across 7 bases. Germline CDR1 MNHNS, CDR2 SASEGT. This CDR3 contains 15 residues. J was trimmed by 2 bases and V by 6 bases; bases with no gene match: 9.

The chain is built from TRBV25-1 and TRBJ1-3; unclear D gene. Germline-derived CDR1 and CDR2 are MGHDK and SYGVNS. Trimming cost V 6 bases and J 8 bases, with 8 bases left between them. The CDR3 is 11 amino acids. The CDR3, as DNA: TGTGCCAGCAGCTCCGGGGACACCATATATTTT. This sequence encodes CASSSGDTIYF.

The J gene is TRBJ2-1, the V gene TRBV11-2; D is possibly TRBD2 (6 bases). V was trimmed by 2 bases and J by 7 bases, leaving 15 bases between them. The CDR3 is made up of 15 amino acids. CDR1 and CDR2 from the germline V gene are SGHAT and FQNNGV. Here the CDR3 reads CASSLRLAEVNEQFF. The CDR3 nucleotides are TGTGCCAGCAGCTTAAGATTAGCGGAGGTGAATGAGCAGTTCTTC. Full variable domain (outside the CDR3, taken from reference TRBV11-2 and TRBJ2-1): EAGVAQSPRYKIIEKRQSVAFWCNPISGHATLYWYQQILGQGPKLLIQFQNNGVVDDSQLPKDRFSAERLKGVDSTLKIQPAKLEDSAVYLCASSLRLAEVNEQFFGPGTRLTVL.

The CDR3 is CASSTLLAEDTGELFF. DNA of the CDR3: TGTGCCAGCAGCACCCTTTTAGCGGAGGACACCGGGGAGCTGTTTTTT. V is TRBV11-2 and J is TRBJ2-2; D perhaps matches TRBD2 (6 bases). The CDR3 contains 16 residues. V lost 5 bases and J 3 bases, leaving 16 bases between the germline ends. Germline CDR1 reads SGHAT; CDR2 reads FQNNGV.

The chain carries TRBV6-6 and TRBJ2-3; D possibly corresponds to TRBD1 (5 bases). Germline loops: CDR1 MNHNY, CDR2 SVGAGI (reference sequence). The CDR3 loop spans 14 amino acids. V lost 2 bases, J lost 4 bases, and 10 bases lay in between. The CDR3 DNA reads as TGTGCCAGCAGTTACCCAGGGCTGGCAGATACGCAGTATTTT. Its translation: CASSYPGLADTQYF.

This chain joins TRBV6-5 and TRBJ2-1, with a weak D call TRBD2 (6 bases). V shed 6 bases and J shed 0 bases, with 12 bases lying between them. The CDR3 has 15 residues. Germline CDR1 MNHEY, CDR2 SVGAGI. DNA for the CDR3: TGTGCCAGCAGCACCCTAGCGAGCTCCTACAATGAGCAGTTCTTC. Its translation: CASSTLASSYNEQFF.

Only one count was recorded for this clone. This sequence joins TRBV29-1 and TRBJ1-5, with TRBD1 matching over 12 bases. The germline V gene has CDR1 SQVTM and CDR2 ANQGSEA. CDR3 length equals 15 residues. J was trimmed by 7 bases and V by 6 bases; bases with no gene match: 10. The CDR3 reads CSVAFPGTGGQPQHF. The CDR3 DNA is TGCAGCGTAGCTTTCCCCGGGACAGGGGGCCAGCCCCAGCATTTT.

V usage is TRBV18 and J usage is TRBJ2-7; D gene ambiguous. The CDR3 length is 15 residues. CDR1 and CDR2 (germline): KGHSH, LQKENI. Trimming pared 0 bases from V and 7 bases from J, leaving 16 bases between. The CDR3 here is CASSPPSEPGGEQYF. Written as DNA, the CDR3 is TGTGCCAGCTCACCACCCTCTGAACCGGGTGGGGAGCAGTACTTC. Filled out from reference TRBV18 and TRBJ2-7, the complete variable domain reads NAGVMQNPRHLVRRRGQEARLRCSPMKGHSHVYWYRQLPEEGLKFMVYLQKENIIDESGMPKERFSAEFPKEGPSILRIQQVVRGDSAAYFCASSPPSEPGGEQYFGPGTRLTVT.